This T cell receptor (beta chain) was sequenced during a study of T cell changes during pregnancy in multiple sclerosis. Profiled with immunoSEQ multiplex PCR; TCRdb holds only in-frame clones, not every one. The table shows around 130,000 clones, with around 97% occurring only once. J gave up 4 bases and V 6 bases, and 7 bases lay outside the gene matches. The germline V gene has CDR1 MNHEY and CDR2 SMNVEV (reference sequence). The CDR3 is made up of 14 amino acids. The TCR comes from a female donor with multiple sclerosis, enrolled in a pregnancy study. The V call is TRBV27, the J call TRBJ1-2; 8 nucleotides match TRBD1. The starting material was peripheral blood, obtained after pregnancy. The CDR3 protein is CASRRTGLGYGYTF. The CDR3 DNA reads as TGTGCCAGCAGACGGACAGGGCTGGGCTATGGCTACACCTTC.